This T cell receptor (beta chain) was identified during a study of human T cells and chemical hapten exposure. Study details: 2% DPC was applied to 2 cm by 2 cm of upper inner arm skin for sensitization.

Stated time point: patch test 1, 2 weeks after DPC sensitization. Sample treatment: therapeutic diphenylcyclopropenone sensitization with weekly scalp DPC. Samples of blood were obtained prior to the application of each patch test. The library labeled individual cDNA molecules by adding unique molecular identifiers to them. As originally analysed: Sampled TCR counts reached a median of approximately 94,000 per sample, with values ranging from roughly 20,000 to 700,000. TCRdb reprocessed the RACE reads via MiXCR and lists one record per CDR3 protein. These V and J calls derive from TCRdb rather than the authors' analysis. The sample shows under 120,000 distinct CDR3 sequences, roughly 11% of them seen only once. The junction had 4 bases not matched to a gene; V was cut back by 5 bases and J by 5 bases. CDR3 length: 15 amino acids. Germline lookup yields CDR1 MDHEN and CDR2 SYDVKM. In its sample, this clonotype was seen many times.

This receptor was obtained from a middle-aged woman with alopecia areata. Some clones in this sample may be carry-over from other donors' samples. The rearrangement links TRBV28 to TRBJ2-5, with 14 positions matching TRBD2. The input for sequencing was whole blood, taken in connection with sensitization to the hapten diphenylcyclopropenone (DPC). The CDR3 spells CASSLGTSGSETQYF. The CDR3, as DNA: TGTGCCAGCAGTCTCGGGACTAGCGGGAGCGAGACCCAGTACTTC.